Below are 22 T cell receptor beta chains sequenced from a single sample in a study of T-cell memory formation after mild COVID-19. Using its own MiXCR run on the 5' RACE reads, TCRdb lists one record per CDR3 protein. The data contain 260,000 or so distinct CDR3 sequences, 16% of them seen just once; the ten biggest clones take up around a fifth. Sequenced: PBMCs or a T cell subset sorted from them (not recorded which). These receptors all stem from a man aged 18 to 30 who had mild COVID-19 (a few samples of this study predate the infection). Cell type and time point are not known.

The table lists this clonotype with a few counts. The chain combines TRBV12-5 with TRBJ2-3; 8 bases align to TRBD1. The CDR3 has 12 residues. Germline trimming cut 5 bases from V and 9 bases from J; bases unmatched to any gene: 4. Germline V gene sequence: CDR1 LGHNT, CDR2 FRNRAP. The CDR3 DNA is TGTGCTAGTGGTCCAGACAGGGGCACGCAGTATTTT. This codes for CASGPDRGTQYF.

This clonotype was counted between two and nine times. This rearrangement joins TRBV25-1 to TRBJ1-5; D remains ambiguous. The CDR3 is 13 amino acids. Trimming stripped 5 bases from V and 9 bases from J, with 14 bases between. Germline CDR1 and CDR2: MGHDK and SYGVNS. The CDR3, as DNA: TGTGCCAGCAGTCAGGAGGCTTTTGGGCCCCAGCATTTT. Protein: CASSQEAFGPQHF.

V usage is TRBV7-2 and J usage is TRBJ1-1, with D unclear. V lost 5 bases to trimming and J lost 4 bases, with 14 bases between them. Germline V CDR1 and CDR2: SGHTA, FQGNSA. The CDR3 has 14 amino acids. The CDR3 sequence is CASSPHGSGTEAFF. In DNA form, the CDR3 reads TGTGCCAGCAGCCCTCATGGGTCGGGCACTGAAGCTTTCTTT.

This chain connects TRBV28 to TRBJ2-5; D may be TRBD1 (5 bases). The V gene lost 4 bases and the J gene lost 5 bases, with 20 bases spanning the gap. CDR1 is MDHEN, CDR2 SYDVKM, per germline. The CDR3 has 16 residues. The CDR3 spells CASSSTIATGFETQYF. Here the CDR3 DNA reads TGTGCCAGCAGTTCAACCATCGCCACAGGATTCGAGACCCAGTACTTC. Using reference TRBV28 and TRBJ2-5 for the parts outside the CDR3, the full variable domain is DVKVTQSSRYLVKRTGEKVFLECVQDMDHENMFWYRQDPGLGLRLIYFSYDVKMKEKGDIPEGYSVSREKKERFSLILESASTNQTSMYLCASSSTIATGFETQYFGPGTRLLVL.

This clonotype was seen ten or more times. The chain recombines TRBV7-2 with TRBJ2-5, with D possibly being TRBD1 or TRBD2 (6 bases each). The V end lost 5 bases, the J end lost 4 bases, and 17 bases lay between the germline ends. This CDR3 region has 15 residues. Germline V gene lookup returns CDR1 SGHTA and CDR2 FQGNSA. The CDR3 DNA sequence: TGTGCCAGCAGCAATAGCGAGGGGGGCTCAGAGACCCAGTACTTC. It specifies CASSNSEGGSETQYF.

The genes are TRBV18 and TRBJ2-1, with D tentatively TRBD2 (5 bases). V lost 0 bases, J lost 15 bases, and 18 bases lay in between. The length of the CDR3 is 14 residues. The germline V gene has CDR1 KGHSH and CDR2 LQKENI. CDR3 sequence: CASSPPVLIGERFF. The CDR3 DNA reads as TGTGCCAGCTCACCACCGGTTCTGATCGGGGAAAGGTTCTTC.

The chain couples TRBV5-1 to TRBJ1-3; no reliable D call. Germline loops: CDR1 SGHRS, CDR2 YFSETQ. V was pared by 2 bases and J by 0 bases, with 12 bases between. This CDR3 is built from 16 residues. This chain's CDR3 is CASSFGGSSSGNTIYF. Written as DNA, the CDR3 is TGCGCCAGCAGCTTCGGAGGCAGCAGCTCTGGAAACACCATATATTTT.

This clonotype appeared a few times. The rearrangement uses TRBV20-1 and TRBJ1-1; no reliable D call. The germline CDR1 and CDR2 sequences are DFQATT and SNEGSKA (reference sequence). CDR3 length equals 10 residues. V lost 6 bases and J lost 8, with 10 bases in between. CDR3 DNA sequence: TGCAGTGCAAGGGATCCCGAAGCTTTCTTT. It is translated as CSARDPEAFF.

The V and J genes are TRBV6-2 or TRBV6-3 and TRBJ1-2; D not certain. From germline, CDR1 is MNHEY and CDR2 SVGEGT. V gave up 7 bases and J gave up 5 bases, with 11 bases separating them. The CDR3 sequence is 12 residues long. CDR3: CASKAGRYGYTF. The CDR3 DNA follows: TGTGCCAGCAAGGCGGGCCGATATGGCTACACCTTC.

This sequence joins TRBV7-2 and TRBJ2-2; D unclear. Between the trimmed V and J ends, which lost 5 bases and 1 base, there was a span of 14 bases. The CDR3 length is 16 residues. Germline CDR1 is SGHTA and CDR2 is FQGNSA. DNA of the CDR3: TGTGCCAGCAGCCCCTATTCCAGTGGGAACACCGGGGAGCTGTTTTTT. This codes for CASSPYSSGNTGELFF.

The V gene is TRBV13, the J gene TRBJ1-1, with a tentative D call TRBD1 (5 bases). In germline, CDR1 is PRHDT, CDR2 FYEKMQ (reference sequence). V was shortened by 5 bases and J by 10 bases, with 14 bases between the two germline ends. The CDR3 contains 12 residues. The CDR3 protein is CASSPGGVGAFF. The CDR3 region has the DNA TGTGCCAGCAGCCCCGGGGGGGTAGGAGCTTTCTTT.

This clonotype showed up many times. The chain combines TRBV4-3 with TRBJ2-3; 10 nucleotides match TRBD1. Germline V CDR1 and CDR2: LGHNA, YSLEER. The CDR3 covers 15 residues. J lost 3 bases, V lost 4 bases, and 4 bases had no gene match. CDR3 DNA sequence: TGCGCCAGCAGCCTCGGGACAGGGGAGACAGATACGCAGTATTTT. It encodes CASSLGTGETDTQYF.

This clonotype was seen more than once but under ten times. This chain connects TRBV4-1 to TRBJ1-4; D unresolved. V shed 1 base and J shed 8 bases, with 11 bases lying between them. The CDR3 contains 14 residues. Germline CDR1 MGHRA, CDR2 YSYEKL. The CDR3 DNA reads as TGCGCCAGCAGCCAAGTGGGTTTGGGCGAAAAACTGTTTTTT. Amino acid sequence: CASSQVGLGEKLFF.

This clonotype was recorded at least ten times. The chain joins TRBV7-9 to TRBJ2-3, with D perhaps given as TRBD1 or TRBD2 (5 bases each). CDR3 length: 15 amino acids. Trimming left V 1 base short and J 3 bases short, with 11 bases between. Germline CDR1 and CDR2: SEHNR and FQNEAQ (reference sequence). Written as DNA, the CDR3 is TGTGCCAGCAGCTTAGTCGTGGGGGAGACAGATACGCAGTATTTT. It specifies CASSLVVGETDTQYF.

This clonotype has more than one count but fewer than ten. V gene TRBV5-5 combines with J gene TRBJ1-2; no clear D gene. V was cut by 2 bases and J by 1 base, with 15 bases left in between. Germline V gives CDR1 SGHKS, CDR2 YYEKEE (reference sequence). The CDR3 length is 16 residues. CDR3 protein: CASSLVRQAGNYGYTF. DNA for the CDR3: TGTGCCAGCAGCTTAGTCCGGCAGGCGGGTAACTATGGCTACACCTTC.

This clonotype turned up a few times. This chain joins TRBV7-2 and TRBJ1-4; tentatively, D is TRBD1 (5 bases). Germline V gene lookup returns CDR1 SGHTA and CDR2 FQGNSA. The CDR3 totals 16 residues. V lost 3 bases and J lost 1, with 12 bases in between. The CDR3 DNA reads as TGTGCCAGCAGCTTCTGGGGCGGATTAACTAATGAAAAACTGTTTTTT. Protein sequence: CASSFWGGLTNEKLFF.

The chain has TRBV5-6 and TRBJ2-1; 7 nucleotides line up with TRBD2. Germline CDR1 is SGHDT and CDR2 is YYEEEE. V was clipped by 4 bases and J by 4 bases; unmatched bases: 8. The CDR3 loop spans 15 amino acids. The CDR3 DNA reads TGTGCCAGCAGCGCCCTAGCGGCTCGTTACAATGAGCAGTTCTTC. Protein product: CASSALAARYNEQFF. The whole variable domain, remainder taken from reference TRBV5-6 and TRBJ2-1, is DAGVTQSPTHLIKTRGQQVTLRCSPKSGHDTVSWYQQALGQGPQFIFQYYEEEERQRGNFPDRFSGHQFPNYSSELNVNALLLGDSALYLCASSALAARYNEQFFGPGTRLTVL.

This clonotype has at least ten counts. The chain uses TRBV6-5 and TRBJ2-2; D uncertain. The CDR3 is made up of 15 amino acids. Trimming took 0 bases from V and 1 from J, leaving 6 bases between them. Germline CDR1 is MNHEY and CDR2 is SVGAGI. The CDR3 nucleotides are TGTGCCAGCAGTTACTCGTCCGGGAACACCGGGGAGCTGTTTTTT. Translating it yields CASSYSSGNTGELFF.

This clonotype came up a few times. The rearrangement links TRBV3-1 to TRBJ2-5; no firm D call. The V gene's germline CDR1 is LGHDT and CDR2 YNNKEL (reference sequence). CDR3 size: 14 residues. V was pared by 0 bases and J by 5 bases, with 10 bases between. CDR3 amino acids: CASSQDGSRETQYF. The CDR3 coding sequence is TGTGCCAGCAGCCAAGACGGCAGCCGGGAGACCCAGTACTTC.

The count of this clonotype is one. One end of the junction varies from germline; a read error may be responsible. The chain has TRBV28 and TRBJ1-1; possibly TRBD1 for D (5 bases). This CDR3 has 14 amino acids. Germline V CDR1 and CDR2: MDHEN, SYDVKM. The CDR3 nucleotides are TGTGCCAGCAGTTTAGCTCCGGGAGGGACTGAAGTTTTCTTT. It encodes CASSLAPGGTEVFF.

This clonotype has more than one count but fewer than ten. The chain employs TRBV5-1 and TRBJ2-6, with TRBD1 matching 8 bases. V lost 0 bases and J lost 14; bases outside the gene matches: 7. This CDR3 has 14 residues. The germline CDR1 and CDR2 sequences are SGHRS and YFSETQ. The CDR3 DNA reads as TGCGCCAGCAGCTTGGGTGACAGGGGCAATATCCTGACTTTC. Translating it yields CASSLGDRGNILTF.

Many counts were recorded for this clonotype. The rearrangement links TRBV11-2 to TRBJ2-3, with D possibly TRBD1 on 5 matching bases. The CDR3 consists of 14 residues. CDR1 and CDR2 from the germline V gene are SGHAT and FQNNGV. Trimming removed 3 bases at V and 2 bases at J, with 9 bases between. The CDR3 bases are TGTGCCAGCAGCTTGGGGCCGTCCACAGATACGCAGTATTTT. Translated, it gives CASSLGPSTDTQYF.